These 20 T cell receptor beta chains originate from one sample sequenced in a study of immune cell composition in non-small cell lung cancer. Sequenced by immunoSEQ multiplex PCR; TCRdb stores in-frame clones only, minus some. The sample holds fewer than 5,500 clones, around three quarters seen once. The sequenced sample consisted of lung tumor tissue. Source of these receptors: a human donor with non-small cell lung cancer.

This clone showed up just once. V usage is TRBV6-6 and J usage is TRBJ2-1; D is possibly TRBD2 (5 bases). Germline V gives CDR1 MNHNY, CDR2 SVGAGI (reference sequence). The V end was cut by 4 bases, the J end by 5 bases, with 9 bases between. The CDR3 spans 13 residues. CDR3 DNA: TGTGCCAGCAGTTTGACGGGAAACAATGAGCAGTTCTTC. This gives the protein CASSLTGNNEQFF.

The chain couples TRBV5-1 to TRBJ2-6; a possible D gene is TRBD2 (5 bases). V lost 1 base, J lost 2 bases, and 10 bases lay in between. Germline V gives CDR1 SGHRS, CDR2 YFSETQ. The CDR3 contains 16 residues. CDR3 loop: CASSLNPGTGANVLTF. Written as DNA, the CDR3 is TGCGCCAGCAGCTTGAATCCCGGGACTGGGGCCAACGTCCTGACTTTC.

By its share, this clone is medium-sized. The rearrangement joins TRBV6-5 to TRBJ1-1, with unresolved D. Deletions cut 2 bases from V and 7 bases from J, with 14 bases between. This CDR3 is built from 14 residues. Germline V gene sequence: CDR1 MNHEY, CDR2 SVGAGI. The CDR3 sequence is CASSYEGSLGEAFF. CDR3 DNA: TGTGCCAGCAGTTACGAAGGCAGTCTAGGTGAAGCTTTCTTT.

In its sample, this clone was seen once. The genes are TRBV19 and TRBJ2-3; 12 positions match TRBD2. V lost 2 bases to trimming and J lost 2 bases; unmatched junction nucleotides: 5. The CDR3 is 17 amino acids. In germline, CDR1 is LNHDA, CDR2 SQIVND (reference sequence). CDR3 DNA sequence: TGTGCCAGTAGTATACGGACTAGCGGGACCTTCACAGATACGCAGTATTTT. This encodes CASSIRTSGTFTDTQYF.

This clone was found a few times. V and J are TRBV27 and TRBJ2-2; TRBD2 is a possible D gene (5 bases). Germline values: CDR1 MNHEY, CDR2 SMNVEV (reference sequence). Trimming shortened V by 3 bases and J by 3 bases, and 8 bases separated the two germline ends. The CDR3 has 14 residues. CDR3 region: CASSFLAYTGELFF. In DNA form, the CDR3 reads TGTGCCAGCAGTTTTCTAGCTTACACCGGGGAGCTGTTTTTT.

V is TRBV18 and J is TRBJ2-5; D not certain. From germline, CDR1 is KGHSH and CDR2 LQKENI. The CDR3 has 16 amino acids. V lost 1 base to trimming and J lost 5 bases, with 17 bases between them. The CDR3 nucleotides read TGTGCCAGCTCACCACAGAACTCCCGCGTGTCGGAGACCCAGTACTTC. Translation gives CASSPQNSRVSETQYF. The full variable domain, completed using reference TRBV18 and TRBJ2-5, is NAGVMQNPRHLVRRRGQEARLRCSPMKGHSHVYWYRQLPEEGLKFMVYLQKENIIDESGMPKERFSAEFPKEGPSILRIQQVVRGDSAAYFCASSPQNSRVSETQYFGPGTRLLVL.

CDR3 loop: CASSPAGAGYTF. CDR3 in DNA: TGTGCCAGCAGCCCCGCAGGGGCCGGCTACACCTTC. The V and J genes are TRBV11-1 and TRBJ1-2, with D possibly TRBD1 on 6 matching bases. The CDR3 spans 12 residues. Trimming stripped 5 bases from V and 8 bases from J, with 12 bases between. Germline V gene lookup returns CDR1 SGHAT and CDR2 FQDESV (reference sequence).

The chain employs TRBV7-3 and TRBJ2-3, with D maybe TRBD2 (5 bases). The CDR3 covers 15 residues. V was shortened by 1 base and J by 1 base, with 9 bases between the two germline ends. Germline V gene sequence: CDR1 SGHTA, CDR2 FQGTGA. The CDR3 loop reads CASSLNFGGTDTQYF. The CDR3, as DNA: TGTGCCAGCAGCTTAAATTTCGGGGGCACAGATACGCAGTATTTT. Using reference TRBV7-3 and TRBJ2-3 for the parts outside the CDR3, the full variable domain is GAGVSQTPSNKVTEKGKYVELRCDPISGHTALYWYRQSLGQGPEFLIYFQGTGAADDSGLPNDRFFAVRPEGSVSTLKIQRTERGDSAVYLCASSLNFGGTDTQYFGPGTRLTVL.

This clone was seen only a few times. The junction shows a germline mismatch at one end, possibly a read error. V is TRBV7-7 and J is TRBJ2-1, with a possible D match to TRBD1 (6 bases). The CDR3 contains 15 residues. CDR1 SSHAT and CDR2 FNYEAQ come from the germline V gene (reference sequence). The CDR3 is CASSEDRSSYNEQFF. The CDR3 nucleotides are TGTGCTAGCAGCGAAGACAGGAGCTCCTACAATGAGCAGTTCTTC.

The chain links TRBV27 to TRBJ2-1; D ambiguous. Germline CDR1 is MNHEY and CDR2 is SMNVEV (reference sequence). This CDR3 has 15 amino acids. Trimming left V 3 bases short and J 4 bases short, with 13 bases between. In DNA, the CDR3 is TGTGCCAGCAGTTTCCAGGCTGTCTTTTACAATGAGCAGTTCTTC. It translates to CASSFQAVFYNEQFF.

V gene TRBV6-6 combines with J gene TRBJ2-5; possible D gene TRBD2, 5 bases. CDR1 is MNHNY, CDR2 SVGAGI, per germline (reference sequence). This CDR3 region has 13 residues. V lost 3 bases to trimming and J lost 5 bases, with 10 bases between them. CDR3: CASSYYGGETQYF. The CDR3 region has the DNA TGTGCCAGCAGTTATTACGGCGGGGAGACCCAGTACTTC.

The chain carries TRBV4-2 and TRBJ2-3; D not certain. With 1 base removed from V and 4 bases from J, the gap between germline ends came to 21 bases. Germline V gene lookup returns CDR1 LGHNA and CDR2 YNFKEQ. The CDR3 consists of 18 residues. CDR3: CASSQVGMTSQQSDTQYF. The CDR3 DNA sequence: TGTGCCAGCAGCCAAGTTGGAATGACATCGCAACAATCAGATACGCAGTATTTT.

This rearrangement joins TRBV19 to TRBJ1-1, with 7 bases identical to TRBD1. Trimming at V came to 7 bases and at J to 3 bases, leaving 11 bases not matched to a gene. Germline-derived CDR1 and CDR2 are LNHDA and SQIVND (reference sequence). The CDR3 extends over 15 amino acids. This CDR3 is CASTWRGQADTEAFF. Written as DNA, the CDR3 is TGTGCCAGTACCTGGAGGGGGCAGGCGGACACTGAAGCTTTCTTT.

The rearrangement joins TRBV2 to TRBJ1-1; 7 bases map to TRBD1. The CDR3 has 13 residues. Trimming cost V 8 bases and J 7 bases; bases outside gene matches: 10. Looked up from germline, CDR1 is SNHLY and CDR2 is FYNNEI. CDR3 DNA: TGTGCCAGCGGACGGGACAGTTTTAATGAAGCTTTCTTT. Translated, it gives CASGRDSFNEAFF. Based on the CDR3 plus reference TRBV2 and TRBJ1-1, the full variable domain is EPEVTQTPSHQVTQMGQEVILRCVPISNHLYFYWYRQILGQKVEFLVSFYNNEISEKSEIFDDQFSVERPDGSNFTLKIRSTKLEDSAMYFCASGRDSFNEAFFGQGTRLTVV.

This clone was counted a few times. This rearrangement joins TRBV5-1 to TRBJ1-2, with D tentatively TRBD1 (5 bases). This CDR3 comprises 16 residues. Trimming left V 2 bases short and J 6 bases short, with 20 bases between. The germline V gene has CDR1 SGHRS and CDR2 YFSETQ. The CDR3 is CASSLTPGRGVNGYTF. CDR3 DNA: TGCGCCAGCAGCTTAACCCCTGGTAGGGGTGTGAATGGCTACACCTTC. The variable domain in full, completed from reference TRBV5-1 and TRBJ1-2, reads KAGVTQTPRYLIKTRGQQVTLSCSPISGHRSVSWYQQTPGQGLQFLFEYFSETQRNKGNFPGRFSGRQFSNSRSEMNVSTLELGDSALYLCASSLTPGRGVNGYTFGSGTRLTVV.

The chain carries TRBV6-6 and TRBJ1-2; D is possibly TRBD1 (5 bases). Germline-derived CDR1 and CDR2 are MNHNY and SVGAGI (reference sequence). Trimming removed 2 bases from V and 2 bases from J, with 12 bases in between. The length of the CDR3 is 15 residues. This CDR3 is CASSYSDSPNYGYTF. Here the CDR3 DNA reads TGTGCCAGCAGTTACAGTGACAGTCCAAACTATGGCTACACCTTC.

The rearrangement joins TRBV18 to TRBJ2-1; 12 bases map to TRBD1. Trimming at V came to 4 bases and at J to 4 bases, leaving 2 bases not matched to a gene. The CDR3 spans 15 residues. Germline lookup yields CDR1 KGHSH and CDR2 LQKENI. CDR3: CASSRGQGAYNEQFF. DNA for the CDR3: TGTGCCAGCTCACGGGGACAGGGGGCGTACAATGAGCAGTTCTTC.

This clone has a handful of counts. The rearrangement joins TRBV9 to TRBJ2-7; 8 bases fit TRBD2. The CDR3 length is 15 residues. After removal of 3 bases from V and 3 bases from J, the junction contained 8 bases not matched to a gene. CDR1 is SGDLS, CDR2 YYNGEE, per germline. CDR3 bases: TGTGCCAGCAGCGCTACTAGCGGAGACCTCTACGAGCAGTACTTC. Translation: CASSATSGDLYEQYF.

This clone was found once. The chain is built from TRBV7-3 and TRBJ2-3; TRBD2 aligns across 11 bases. Trimming removed 1 base from V and 4 bases from J; junction bases left unmatched: 4. CDR1 is SGHTA and CDR2 is FQGTGA in the germline V gene. CDR3 length: 16 residues. The CDR3 nucleotides read TGTGCCAGCAGCTTAATAGCGGGAGGGCCGCCAGATACGCAGTATTTT. This encodes CASSLIAGGPPDTQYF.

DNA for the CDR3: TGTGCCACCCGGGACTCGCTCATCTACGAGCAGTACTTC. Protein product: CATRDSLIYEQYF. The chain has TRBV25-1 and TRBJ2-7; D perhaps matches TRBD2 (6 bases). The CDR3 has 13 residues. Per germline, CDR1 MGHDK and CDR2 SYGVNS. Between the trimmed V and J ends, which lost 10 bases and 3 bases, there was a span of 16 bases.